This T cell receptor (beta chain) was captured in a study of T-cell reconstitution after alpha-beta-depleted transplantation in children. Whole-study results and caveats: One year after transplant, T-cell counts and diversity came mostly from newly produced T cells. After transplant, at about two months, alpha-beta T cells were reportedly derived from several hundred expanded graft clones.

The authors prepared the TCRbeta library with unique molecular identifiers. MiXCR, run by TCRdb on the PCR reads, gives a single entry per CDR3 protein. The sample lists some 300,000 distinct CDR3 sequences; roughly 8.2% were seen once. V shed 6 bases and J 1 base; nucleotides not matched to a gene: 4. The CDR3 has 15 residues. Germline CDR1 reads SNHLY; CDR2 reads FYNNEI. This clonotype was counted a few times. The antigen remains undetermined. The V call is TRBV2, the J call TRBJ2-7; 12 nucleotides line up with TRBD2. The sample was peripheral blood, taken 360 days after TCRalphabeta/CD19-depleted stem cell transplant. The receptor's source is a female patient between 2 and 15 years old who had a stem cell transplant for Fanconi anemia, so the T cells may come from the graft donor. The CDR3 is CASRTGTSGSYEQYF. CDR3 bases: TGTGCCAGCAGGACCGGGACTAGCGGGTCCTACGAGCAGTACTTC. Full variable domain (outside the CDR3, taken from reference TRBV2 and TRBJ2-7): EPEVTQTPSHQVTQMGQEVILRCVPISNHLYFYWYRQILGQKVEFLVSFYNNEISEKSEIFDDQFSVERPDGSNFTLKIRSTKLEDSAMYFCASRTGTSGSYEQYFGPGTRLTVT.